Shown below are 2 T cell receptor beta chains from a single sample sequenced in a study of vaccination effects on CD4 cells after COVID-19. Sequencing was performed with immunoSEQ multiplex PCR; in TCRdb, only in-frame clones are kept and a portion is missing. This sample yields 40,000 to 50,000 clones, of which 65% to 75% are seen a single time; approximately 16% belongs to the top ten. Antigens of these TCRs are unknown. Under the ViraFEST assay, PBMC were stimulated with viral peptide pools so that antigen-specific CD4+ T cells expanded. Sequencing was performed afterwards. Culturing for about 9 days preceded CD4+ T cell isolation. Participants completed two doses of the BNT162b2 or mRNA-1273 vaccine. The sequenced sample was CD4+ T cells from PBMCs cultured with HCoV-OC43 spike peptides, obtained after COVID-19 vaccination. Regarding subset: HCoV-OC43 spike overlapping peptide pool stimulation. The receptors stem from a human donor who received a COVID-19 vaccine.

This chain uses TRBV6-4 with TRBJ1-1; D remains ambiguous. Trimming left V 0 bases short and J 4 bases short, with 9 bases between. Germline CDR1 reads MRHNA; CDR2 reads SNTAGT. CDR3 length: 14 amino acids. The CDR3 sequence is CASSDSSARTEAFF. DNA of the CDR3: TGTGCCAGCAGTGACTCAAGCGCACGCACTGAAGCTTTCTTT.

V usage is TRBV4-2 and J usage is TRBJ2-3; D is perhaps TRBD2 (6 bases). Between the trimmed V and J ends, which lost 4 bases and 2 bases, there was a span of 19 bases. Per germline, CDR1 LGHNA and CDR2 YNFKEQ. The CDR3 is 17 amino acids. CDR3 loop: CASSLLKNLATTDTQYF. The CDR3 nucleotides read TGTGCCAGCAGCCTCCTTAAGAACCTAGCGACCACAGATACGCAGTATTTT.